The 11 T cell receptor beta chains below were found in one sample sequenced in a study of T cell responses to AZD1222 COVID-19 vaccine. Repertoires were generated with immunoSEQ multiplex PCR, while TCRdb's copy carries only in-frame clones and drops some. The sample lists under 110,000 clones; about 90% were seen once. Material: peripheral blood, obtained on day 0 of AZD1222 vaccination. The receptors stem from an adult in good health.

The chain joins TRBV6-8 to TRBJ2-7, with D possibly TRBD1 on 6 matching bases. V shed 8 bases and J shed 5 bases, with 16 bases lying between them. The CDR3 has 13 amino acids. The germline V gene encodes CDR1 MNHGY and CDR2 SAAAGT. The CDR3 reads CASLQGSCDEQYF. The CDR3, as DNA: TGTGCCAGCTTACAGGGTTCTTGCGACGAGCAGTACTTC.

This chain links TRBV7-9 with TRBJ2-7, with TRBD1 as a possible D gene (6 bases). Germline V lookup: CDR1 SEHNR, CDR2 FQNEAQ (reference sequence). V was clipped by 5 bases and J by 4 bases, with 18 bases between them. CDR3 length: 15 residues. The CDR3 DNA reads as TGTGCCAGCAGCCTGGGGACAACTGGTGCTTACGAGCAGTACTTC. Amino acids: CASSLGTTGAYEQYF.

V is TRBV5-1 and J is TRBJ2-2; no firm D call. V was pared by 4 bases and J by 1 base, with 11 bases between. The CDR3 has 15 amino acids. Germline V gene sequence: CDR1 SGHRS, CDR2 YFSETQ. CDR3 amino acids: CASSVVAGNTGELFF. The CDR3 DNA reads TGCGCCAGCAGCGTGGTAGCAGGGAACACCGGGGAGCTGTTTTTT.

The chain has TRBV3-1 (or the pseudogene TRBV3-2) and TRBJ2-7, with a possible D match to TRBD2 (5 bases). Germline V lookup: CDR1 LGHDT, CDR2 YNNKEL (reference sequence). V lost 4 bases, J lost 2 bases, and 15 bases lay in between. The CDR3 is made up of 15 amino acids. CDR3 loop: CASSPRAVPTYEQYF. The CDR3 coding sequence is TGTGCCAGCAGCCCCCGAGCGGTACCGACCTACGAGCAGTACTTC.

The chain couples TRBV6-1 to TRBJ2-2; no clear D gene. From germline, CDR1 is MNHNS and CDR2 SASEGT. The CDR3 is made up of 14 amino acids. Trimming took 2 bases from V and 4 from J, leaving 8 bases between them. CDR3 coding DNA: TGTGCCAGCAGTGAATTACTATCCACCGGGGAGCTGTTTTTT. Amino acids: CASSELLSTGELFF.

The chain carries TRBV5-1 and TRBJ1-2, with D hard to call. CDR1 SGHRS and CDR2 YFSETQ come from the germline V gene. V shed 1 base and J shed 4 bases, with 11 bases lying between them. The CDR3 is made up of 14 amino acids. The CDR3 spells CASSLLGSGYGYTF. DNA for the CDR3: TGCGCCAGCAGCTTGCTCGGCAGCGGCTATGGCTACACCTTC.

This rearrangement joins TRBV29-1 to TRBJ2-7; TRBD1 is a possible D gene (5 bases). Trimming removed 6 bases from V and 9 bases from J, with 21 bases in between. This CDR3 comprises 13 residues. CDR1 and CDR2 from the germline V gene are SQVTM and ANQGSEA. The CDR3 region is CSVLEGEGVGQYF. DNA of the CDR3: TGCAGCGTATTGGAAGGGGAAGGTGTCGGGCAGTACTTC.

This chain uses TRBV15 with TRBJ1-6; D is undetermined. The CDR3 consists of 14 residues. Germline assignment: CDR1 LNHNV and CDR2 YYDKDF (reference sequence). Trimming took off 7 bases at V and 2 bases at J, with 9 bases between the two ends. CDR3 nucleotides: TGTGCCACCACTCGGACGACCTATAATTCACCCCTCCACTTT. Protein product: CATTRTTYNSPLHF.

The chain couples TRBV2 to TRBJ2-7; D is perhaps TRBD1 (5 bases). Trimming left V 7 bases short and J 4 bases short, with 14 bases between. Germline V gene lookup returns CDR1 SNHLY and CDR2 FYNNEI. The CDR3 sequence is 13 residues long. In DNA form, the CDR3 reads TGTGCCAGCAATCCGGGCAGGGCGTACGAGCAGTACTTC. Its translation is CASNPGRAYEQYF.

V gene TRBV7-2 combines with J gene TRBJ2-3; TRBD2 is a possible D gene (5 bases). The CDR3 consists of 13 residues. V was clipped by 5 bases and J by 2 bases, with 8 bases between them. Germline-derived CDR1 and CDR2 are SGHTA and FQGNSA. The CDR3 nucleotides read TGTGCCAGCAGCCGGGATAACACAGATACGCAGTATTTT. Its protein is CASSRDNTDTQYF. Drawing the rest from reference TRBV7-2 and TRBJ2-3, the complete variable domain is GAGVSQSPSNKVTEKGKDVELRCDPISGHTALYWYRQSLGQGLEFLIYFQGNSAPDKSGLPSDRFSAERTGGSVSTLTIQRTQQEDSAVYLCASSRDNTDTQYFGPGTRLTVL.

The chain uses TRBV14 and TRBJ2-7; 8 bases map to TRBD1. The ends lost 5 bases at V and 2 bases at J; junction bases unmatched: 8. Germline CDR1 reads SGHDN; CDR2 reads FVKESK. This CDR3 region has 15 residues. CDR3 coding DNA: TGTGCCAGCAGCTTAATGGGGACAGGTGCCTACGAGCAGTACTTC. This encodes CASSLMGTGAYEQYF.